Presented here are 14 T cell receptor beta chains from one specimen sequenced in a study of blood T cell repertoires in COVID-19. Profiled with immunoSEQ multiplex PCR; TCRdb holds only in-frame clones, not every one. In the table there are about 370,000 clones, roughly 89% of which are singletons. Specimen: PBMCs or T cells enriched from blood (not recorded which). The receptors derive from a woman aged 25 to 39 who had recovered from COVID-19.

In DNA form, the CDR3 reads TGTGCCAGCAGCTACGCCACAGGGAGTCCCTACGAGCAGTACTTC. Translation gives CASSYATGSPYEQYF. V usage is TRBV5-6 and J usage is TRBJ2-7; D is perhaps TRBD1 (6 bases). This CDR3 is 15 amino acids long. Between the trimmed V and J ends, which lost 3 bases and 2 bases, there was a span of 15 bases. Germline lookup yields CDR1 SGHDT and CDR2 YYEEEE.

This rearrangement joins TRBV11-3 to TRBJ2-5; 8 bases map to TRBD1. The CDR3 has 14 residues. With V trimmed by 4 bases and J by 1 base, 2 bases remained unmatched. Germline V gives CDR1 SGHNT, CDR2 YENEEA. As DNA, the CDR3 is TGTGCCAGCAGCTCCGGACAGGGCCAAGAGACCCAGTACTTC. It yields the protein CASSSGQGQETQYF.

V is TRBV9 and J is TRBJ2-1; 7 bases map to TRBD2. CDR1 is SGDLS and CDR2 is YYNGEE in the germline V gene. The J segment lost 4 bases and the V segment lost 3 bases, leaving 7 bases of the junction unmatched. CDR3 size: 15 residues. CDR3 residues: CASSASGVLYNEQFF. The DNA of the CDR3 is TGTGCCAGCAGCGCGAGCGGGGTCCTATACAATGAGCAGTTCTTC.

The V and J genes are TRBV11-2 and TRBJ1-1; perhaps TRBD1 as D (5 bases). Germline CDR1 reads SGHAT; CDR2 reads FQNNGV. The CDR3 runs to 14 residues. Trimming took off 3 bases at V and 7 bases at J, with 15 bases between the two ends. The CDR3 reads CASSLGPGWDEAFF. The CDR3 coding sequence is TGTGCCAGCAGCTTGGGGCCGGGTTGGGATGAAGCTTTCTTT.

The V gene is TRBV27, the J gene TRBJ1-2, with a possible D match to TRBD1 (6 bases). The CDR3 totals 14 residues. Trimming removed 5 bases from V and 8 bases from J, with 18 bases in between. The V gene's germline CDR1 is MNHEY and CDR2 SMNVEV (reference sequence). In nucleotides, the CDR3 is TGTGCCAGCAGTACCCTACAGGGAAGGGGCGGCTACACCTTC. It codes for CASSTLQGRGGYTF.

The chain links TRBV30 to TRBJ1-2; D perhaps matches TRBD1 (5 bases). CDR1 GTSNPN and CDR2 SVGIG come from the germline V gene (reference sequence). CDR3 length: 13 amino acids. Trimming cost V 0 bases and J 6 bases, with 11 bases left between them. CDR3 residues: CAWSVRQINGYTF. The CDR3 DNA reads TGTGCCTGGAGTGTACGACAGATAAATGGCTACACCTTC.

The chain is built from TRBV11-1 and TRBJ2-1, with D hard to call. Trimming stripped 1 base from V and 5 bases from J, with 9 bases between. The CDR3 consists of 14 residues. Germline V gene sequence: CDR1 SGHAT, CDR2 FQDESV (reference sequence). CDR3 nucleotides: TGTGCCAGCAGCTTAGTGCGCAGGCACAATGAGCAGTTCTTC. Translation gives CASSLVRRHNEQFF.

The chain employs TRBV19 and TRBJ2-7, with 10 bases fitting TRBD2. In germline, CDR1 is LNHDA, CDR2 SQIVND (reference sequence). J was trimmed by 5 bases and V by 6 bases; bases with no gene match: 10. This CDR3 is built from 15 residues. CDR3: CASSLLAGMVDEQYF. DNA of the CDR3: TGTGCCAGTAGCCTACTAGCGGGAATGGTAGACGAGCAGTACTTC.

The CDR3, as DNA: TGTGCCAGCAGCTTGTTAGCGGGAGGATACACAGATACGCAGTATTTT. This translates into CASSLLAGGYTDTQYF. This rearrangement joins TRBV7-2 to TRBJ2-3, with 10 bases matching TRBD2. CDR3 length: 16 residues. Trimming took 3 bases from V and 2 from J; bases not matched to a gene: 5. CDR1 and CDR2 (germline): SGHTA, FQGNSA. The whole variable domain, remainder taken from reference TRBV7-2 and TRBJ2-3, is GAGVSQSPSNKVTEKGKDVELRCDPISGHTALYWYRQSLGQGLEFLIYFQGNSAPDKSGLPSDRFSAERTGGSVSTLTIQRTQQEDSAVYLCASSLLAGGYTDTQYFGPGTRLTVL.

This chain uses TRBV12-5 with TRBJ1-5; unclear D gene. The V gene's germline CDR1 is LGHNT and CDR2 FRNRAP. Deletions cut 7 bases from V and 5 bases from J, with 12 bases between. CDR3 size: 13 residues. The CDR3 DNA reads TGTGCTAGTGCCCTCGGGATCGATCAGCCCCAGCATTTT. Its translation is CASALGIDQPQHF. The variable domain in full, with the rest retrieved from reference TRBV12-5 and TRBJ1-5, is DARVTQTPRHKVTEMGQEVTMRCQPILGHNTVFWYRQTMMQGLELLAYFRNRAPLDDSGMPKDRFSAEMPDATLATLKIQPSEPRDSAVYFCASALGIDQPQHFGDGTRLSIL.

This clone was seen only once. The chain is built from TRBV9 and TRBJ2-7; 8 bases match TRBD1. Losses at the gene ends were 0 bases for V and 2 bases for J; bases not matched to a gene: 13. This CDR3 is 18 amino acids long. Germline CDR1 reads SGDLS; CDR2 reads YYNGEE. CDR3 nucleotide sequence: TGTGCCAGCAGCGTAGCTACGGTCGGGCCAGGGGGCCCCTACGAGCAGTACTTC. As protein: CASSVATVGPGGPYEQYF. Full variable domain (remainder filled in from reference TRBV9 and TRBJ2-7): DSGVTQTPKHLITATGQRVTLRCSPRSGDLSVYWYQQSLDQGLQFLIQYYNGEERAKGNILERFSAQQFPDLHSELNLSSLELGDSALYFCASSVATVGPGGPYEQYFGPGTRLTVT.

This rearrangement joins TRBV27 to TRBJ2-2; 13 bases line up with TRBD2. The CDR3 totals 19 residues. Trimming took 5 bases from V and 3 from J; bases not matched to a gene: 12. Germline CDR1 and CDR2: MNHEY and SMNVEV (reference sequence). The CDR3 loop reads CASSARLAGGPRDTGELFF. CDR3 DNA: TGTGCCAGCAGTGCCCGACTAGCGGGAGGTCCTAGGGACACCGGGGAGCTGTTTTTT.

The chain uses TRBV28 and TRBJ1-3; possibly TRBD1 for D (5 bases). The CDR3 is 12 residues long. Germline V gives CDR1 MDHEN, CDR2 SYDVKM. V dropped 2 bases and J dropped 8 bases, with 7 bases sitting between them. CDR3 DNA: TGTGCCAGCAGTTTAACGGGGGACACCATATATTTT. Translated, it gives CASSLTGDTIYF.

This sequence joins TRBV11-2 and TRBJ1-6; D perhaps matches TRBD1 (5 bases). CDR1 and CDR2 from the germline V gene are SGHAT and FQNNGV. With 5 bases removed from V and 7 bases from J, the gap between germline ends came to 15 bases. The CDR3 totals 15 residues. This CDR3 is CASSPTTGGNSPLHF. CDR3 sequence (DNA): TGTGCCAGCAGCCCAACGACCGGGGGAAATTCACCCCTCCACTTT.